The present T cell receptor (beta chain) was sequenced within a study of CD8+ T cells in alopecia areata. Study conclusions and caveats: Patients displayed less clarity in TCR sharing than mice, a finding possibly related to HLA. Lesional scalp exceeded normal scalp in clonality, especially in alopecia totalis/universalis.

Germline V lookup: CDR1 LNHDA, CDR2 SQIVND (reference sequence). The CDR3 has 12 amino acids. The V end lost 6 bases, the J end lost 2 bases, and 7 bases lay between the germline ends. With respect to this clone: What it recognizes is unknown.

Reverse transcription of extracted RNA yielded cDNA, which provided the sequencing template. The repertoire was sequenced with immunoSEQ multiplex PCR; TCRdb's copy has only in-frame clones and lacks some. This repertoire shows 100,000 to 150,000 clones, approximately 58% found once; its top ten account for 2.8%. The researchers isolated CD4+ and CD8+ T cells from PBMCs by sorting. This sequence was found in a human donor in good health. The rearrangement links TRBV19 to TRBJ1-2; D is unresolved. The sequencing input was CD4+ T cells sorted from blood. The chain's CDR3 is CASSQENYGYTF. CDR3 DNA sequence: TGTGCCAGTAGCCAGGAAAACTATGGCTACACCTTC.